This T cell receptor (beta chain) was recorded in a study of shared clonotypes between healthy human individuals. Overall study findings and caveats: Richness estimates generally favored naive over memory subsets. Generation probabilities of non-shared clonotypes were lower (relative to those shared by all four donors).

Of note for this clone: Its target is unknown.

TCRdb's copy holds only in-frame clones and misses some; the assay was immunoSEQ multiplex PCR. This table holds 2 million to 2.5 million clones, approximately 94% found once. The V gene's germline CDR1 is WSHSY and CDR2 SAAADI. Trimming cost V 0 bases and J 5 bases, with 20 bases left between them. The CDR3 runs to 18 residues. CD45RA-negative memory and CD45RA+ naive subsets were split from the CD4+ cells. V gene TRBV10-2 combines with J gene TRBJ1-5; D gene unclear. Sequencing input: naive CD4+ T cells sorted from blood. Subset in this sample: CD45RA+ positively selected. The TCR was taken from a man aged 18 to 30 in good health. CDR3 region: CASSESKQRLVADQPQHF. The CDR3, as DNA: TGCGCCAGCAGTGAGTCGAAGCAAAGACTAGTCGCGGATCAGCCCCAGCATTTT.